This is a list of T cell receptor beta chains from one sample in a study of molecular identifiers for immune sequencing clone quantification. MiXCR, applied by TCRdb to the PCR reads, yields one record per CDR3 protein. The table includes 460,000 or so distinct CDR3 sequences, around a fifth detected once. The sequenced material came from naive CD8+ T cells from blood, with Jurkat cell RNA spiked in. The receptors derive from a human donor in good health. Some libraries in this study had Jurkat cell RNA spiked in. The CDR3 runs from the conserved cysteine through the conserved F or W. D genes are given only for firm matches. The size entry is marked missing in some rows and otherwise reads once, few, many or a size class.

clone size: many; D gene: -; V gene: TRBV7-9; J gene: TRBJ2-4; CDR3 protein: CASSLDSGTENIQYF; CDR3 DNA: TGTGCCAGCAGCTTAGATAGTGGCACCGAAAACATTCAGTACTTC
clone size: many; D gene: -; V gene: TRBV28; J gene: TRBJ2-5; CDR3 protein: CASSLEGAGLQETQYF; CDR3 DNA: TGTGCCAGCAGTTTAGAGGGAGCGGGCCTACAAGAGACCCAGTACTTC
clone size: many; D gene: -; V gene: TRBV7-9; J gene: TRBJ1-1; CDR3 protein: CASSLGLYTEAFF; CDR3 DNA: TGTGCCAGCAGCTTAGGGTTGTACACTGAAGCTTTCTTT
clone size: many; D gene: -; V gene: TRBV27; J gene: TRBJ2-2; CDR3 protein: CASSSNLQGNTGELFF; CDR3 DNA: TGTGCCAGCAGTTCCAACCTACAGGGGAACACCGGGGAGCTGTTTTTT
clone size: -; D gene: -; V gene: TRBV28; J gene: TRBJ1-1; CDR3 protein: CASRLRVADTEAFF; CDR3 DNA: TGTGCCAGCAGGCTAAGGGTGGCCGACACTGAAGCTTTCTTT
clone size: many; D gene: -; V gene: TRBV4-3; J gene: TRBJ1-2; CDR3 protein: CASSQDRRHPAGYTF; CDR3 DNA: TGCGCCAGCAGCCAAGATCGGAGGCACCCCGCCGGCTACACCTTC
clone size: -; D gene: -; V gene: TRBV2; J gene: TRBJ1-1; CDR3 protein: CASSERASGVGTEAFF; CDR3 DNA: TGTGCCAGCAGTGAAAGGGCCTCTGGGGTTGGGACTGAAGCTTTCTTT
clone size: -; D gene: -; V gene: TRBV9; J gene: TRBJ2-1; CDR3 protein: CASSVGGRGDEQFF; CDR3 DNA: TGTGCCAGCAGCGTAGGAGGTCGGGGCGACGAGCAGTTCTTC
clone size: few; D gene: -; V gene: TRBV4-1; J gene: TRBJ1-1; CDR3 protein: CASSQDLGQNSTNTEAFF; CDR3 DNA: TGCGCCAGCAGCCAAGATTTAGGGCAGAACAGTACGAACACTGAAGCTTTCTTT
clone size: many; D gene: -; V gene: TRBV5-6; J gene: TRBJ2-1; CDR3 protein: CASSLGSSSYNEQFF; CDR3 DNA: TGTGCCAGCAGCCTTGGGTCGAGCTCCTACAATGAGCAGTTCTTC
clone size: few; D gene: TRBD2; V gene: TRBV7-9; J gene: TRBJ2-1; CDR3 protein: CASRSAVAGTSYNEQFF; CDR3 DNA: TGTGCCAGCAGGTCGGCAGTAGCGGGGACCTCCTACAATGAGCAGTTCTTC
clone size: many; D gene: -; V gene: TRBV6-5; J gene: TRBJ1-3; CDR3 protein: CASSYSRTDSGNTIYF; CDR3 DNA: TGTGCCAGCAGTTACTCTAGGACGGACTCTGGAAACACCATATATTTT
clone size: -; D gene: -; V gene: TRBV19; J gene: TRBJ1-5; CDR3 protein: CASSSNGADSNQPQHF; CDR3 DNA: TGTGCCAGTAGCTCGAATGGAGCCGATAGCAATCAGCCCCAGCATTTT
clone size: few; D gene: TRBD1; V gene: TRBV27; J gene: TRBJ1-1; CDR3 protein: CASSPPGQGLNTEAFF; CDR3 DNA: TGTGCCAGCAGCCCCCCTGGACAGGGTTTGAACACTGAAGCTTTCTTT
clone size: few; D gene: -; V gene: TRBV27; J gene: TRBJ2-2; CDR3 protein: CASSFSSVNTGELFF; CDR3 DNA: TGTGCCAGCAGTTTTTCCTCGGTGAACACCGGGGAGCTGTTTTTT
clone size: many; D gene: -; V gene: TRBV30; J gene: TRBJ1-5; CDR3 protein: CAWSVAAGNQPQHF; CDR3 DNA: TGTGCCTGGAGTGTAGCGGCAGGCAATCAGCCCCAGCATTTT
clone size: -; D gene: -; V gene: TRBV19; J gene: TRBJ1-1; CDR3 protein: CASSIVPLNTEAFF; CDR3 DNA: TGTGCCAGTAGTATAGTTCCGTTGAACACTGAAGCTTTCTTT
clone size: many; D gene: -; V gene: TRBV4-1; J gene: TRBJ2-3; CDR3 protein: CASSFEPHSSGDTQYF; CDR3 DNA: TGCGCCAGCAGCTTCGAGCCACACTCGTCTGGAGATACGCAGTATTTT
clone size: once; D gene: -; V gene: TRBV5-4; J gene: TRBJ2-2; CDR3 protein: CAGGAGGELFF; CDR3 DNA: TGTGCCGGCGGGGCAGGCGGGGAGCTGTTTTTT
clone size: -; D gene: TRBD2; V gene: TRBV2; J gene: TRBJ2-7; CDR3 protein: CASSERTSLGEQYF; CDR3 DNA: TGTGCCAGCAGTGAGAGGACTAGTCTGGGCGAGCAGTACTTC
clone size: many; D gene: TRBD2; V gene: TRBV10-3; J gene: TRBJ2-7; CDR3 protein: CAIRGSGGTYEQYF; CDR3 DNA: TGTGCCATCCGAGGAAGCGGGGGGACCTACGAGCAGTACTTC
clone size: many; D gene: -; V gene: TRBV7-9; J gene: TRBJ2-3; CDR3 protein: CASSLALRDTQYF; CDR3 DNA: TGTGCCAGCAGCTTAGCCCTGAGAGATACGCAGTATTTT
clone size: -; D gene: -; V gene: TRBV7-8; J gene: TRBJ2-7; CDR3 protein: CASSPSYEQHF; CDR3 DNA: TGTGCCAGCAGCCCATCCTACGAGCAGCACTTC
clone size: -; D gene: -; V gene: TRBV24-1; J gene: TRBJ2-5; CDR3 protein: CATSDELQETQYF; CDR3 DNA: TGTGCCACCAGTGATGAGCTCCAAGAGACCCAGTACTTC
clone size: -; D gene: -; V gene: TRBV12-3/TRBV12-4; J gene: TRBJ1-5; CDR3 protein: CASSFGRGGNQPQHF; CDR3 DNA: TGTGCCAGCAGTTTCGGGCGGGGGGGCAATCAGCCCCAGCATTTT
clone size: few; D gene: -; V gene: TRBV9; J gene: TRBJ2-7; CDR3 protein: CASSAGTDSYEQYF; CDR3 DNA: TGTGCCAGCAGCGCCGGGACGGATTCCTACGAGCAGTACTTC
clone size: many; D gene: -; V gene: TRBV27; J gene: TRBJ1-5; CDR3 protein: CASSLFSNSNQPQHF; CDR3 DNA: TGTGCCAGCAGTTTGTTTTCCAACAGCAATCAGCCCCAGCATTTT
clone size: -; D gene: TRBD1; V gene: TRBV5-4; J gene: TRBJ1-1; CDR3 protein: CASSLQGANTEASF; CDR3 DNA: TGTGCCAGCAGCTTACAGGGGGCCAACACTGAAGCTTCCTTT
clone size: few; D gene: -; V gene: TRBV7-9; J gene: TRBJ1-1; CDR3 protein: CASQGPISMNTEAFF; CDR3 DNA: TGTGCCAGCCAGGGGCCCATCTCGATGAACACTGAAGCTTTCTTT
clone size: many; D gene: -; V gene: TRBV7-9; J gene: TRBJ2-2; CDR3 protein: CASSSLVNTGELFF; CDR3 DNA: TGTGCCAGCAGCTCACTCGTAAACACCGGGGAGCTGTTTTTT
clone size: -; D gene: -; V gene: TRBV27; J gene: TRBJ2-7; CDR3 protein: CASRDTIEREQYF; CDR3 DNA: TGTGCCAGCAGGGATACCATAGAGCGCGAGCAGTACTTC
clone size: few; D gene: TRBD1; V gene: TRBV15; J gene: TRBJ1-4; CDR3 protein: CATSRWGTGGNEKLFF; CDR3 DNA: TGTGCCACCAGCAGATGGGGGACAGGGGGTAATGAAAAACTGTTTTTT
clone size: few; D gene: -; V gene: TRBV19; J gene: TRBJ2-7; CDR3 protein: CASSAGTRGSYEQYF; CDR3 DNA: TGTGCCAGTAGTGCCGGCACCAGGGGCTCCTACGAGCAGTACTTC
clone size: few; D gene: -; V gene: TRBV6-2/TRBV6-3; J gene: TRBJ2-7; CDR3 protein: CASSPPTVDGSPYEQYF; CDR3 DNA: TGTGCCAGCAGTCCCCCCACAGTTGACGGGAGTCCCTACGAGCAGTACTTC
clone size: -; D gene: TRBD2; V gene: TRBV27; J gene: TRBJ2-1; CDR3 protein: CASRGVIRGGPHNEQFF; CDR3 DNA: TGTGCCAGCAGGGGGGTTATTCGGGGGGGGCCCCACAATGAGCAGTTCTTC
clone size: many; D gene: -; V gene: TRBV27; J gene: TRBJ1-5; CDR3 protein: CASSFVSDSNQPQHF; CDR3 DNA: TGTGCCAGCAGTTTCGTCAGTGATAGCAATCAGCCCCAGCATTTT
clone size: many; D gene: -; V gene: TRBV12-3/TRBV12-4; J gene: TRBJ2-7; CDR3 protein: CASTSGAGYEQYF; CDR3 DNA: TGTGCCAGCACGTCCGGGGCCGGGTACGAGCAGTACTTC
clone size: many; D gene: TRBD1; V gene: TRBV6-5; J gene: TRBJ2-7; CDR3 protein: CASSHYPTGPSEQYF; CDR3 DNA: TGTGCCAGCAGCCATTACCCGACAGGGCCTTCCGAGCAGTACTTC
clone size: few; D gene: TRBD2; V gene: TRBV5-5; J gene: TRBJ2-1; CDR3 protein: CASSLNPGLADEQFF; CDR3 DNA: TGTGCCAGCAGCTTGAATCCTGGACTAGCCGATGAGCAGTTCTTC
clone size: many; D gene: -; V gene: TRBV30; J gene: TRBJ2-7; CDR3 protein: CAWSVLSSYEQYF; CDR3 DNA: TGTGCCTGGAGTGTATTGAGCTCCTACGAGCAGTACTTC
clone size: few; D gene: TRBD2; V gene: TRBV11-2; J gene: TRBJ2-1; CDR3 protein: CASSPYLDGGNEQFF; CDR3 DNA: TGTGCCAGCAGCCCTTATTTGGACGGGGGGAATGAGCAGTTCTTC
clone size: -; D gene: -; V gene: TRBV11-3; J gene: TRBJ2-1; CDR3 protein: CASSLDSRELLSNEQFF; CDR3 DNA: TGTGCCAGCAGCTTAGATTCACGGGAGCTGCTGTCCAATGAGCAGTTCTTC
clone size: few; D gene: TRBD1; V gene: TRBV6-5; J gene: TRBJ2-7; CDR3 protein: CASSQGAGVEQYF; CDR3 DNA: TGTGCCAGCAGTCAGGGGGCAGGGGTCGAGCAGTACTTC
clone size: many; D gene: TRBD1; V gene: TRBV6-2/TRBV6-3; J gene: TRBJ1-5; CDR3 protein: CASTGQGPRNGQPQHF; CDR3 DNA: TGTGCCAGCACCGGACAGGGGCCAAGAAACGGTCAGCCCCAGCATTTT
clone size: -; D gene: TRBD2; V gene: TRBV9; J gene: TRBJ2-2; CDR3 protein: CASSRPGLGQNTGELFF; CDR3 DNA: TGTGCCAGCAGCAGACCGGGACTAGGACAGAACACCGGGGAGCTGTTTTTT
clone size: few; D gene: -; V gene: TRBV7-6; J gene: TRBJ2-7; CDR3 protein: CASSPMGSWTYEQYF; CDR3 DNA: TGTGCCAGCAGCCCGATGGGGTCGTGGACCTACGAGCAGTACTTC